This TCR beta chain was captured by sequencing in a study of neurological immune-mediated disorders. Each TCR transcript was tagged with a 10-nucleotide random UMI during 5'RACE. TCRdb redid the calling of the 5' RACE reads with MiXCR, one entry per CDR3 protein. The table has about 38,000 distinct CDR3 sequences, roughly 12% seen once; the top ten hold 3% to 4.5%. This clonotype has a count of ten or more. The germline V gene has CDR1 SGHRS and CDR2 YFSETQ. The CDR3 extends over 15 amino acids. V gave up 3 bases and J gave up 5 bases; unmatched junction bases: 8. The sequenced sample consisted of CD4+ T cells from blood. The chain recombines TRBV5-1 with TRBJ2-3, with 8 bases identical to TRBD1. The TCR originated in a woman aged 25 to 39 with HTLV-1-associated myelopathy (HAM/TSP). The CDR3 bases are TGCGCCAGCAGCTCGGGACAGGTTGGGGGAGATACGCAGTATTTT. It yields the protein CASSSGQVGGDTQYF. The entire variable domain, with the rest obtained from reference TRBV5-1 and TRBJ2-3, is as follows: KAGVTQTPRYLIKTRGQQVTLSCSPISGHRSVSWYQQTPGQGLQFLFEYFSETQRNKGNFPGRFSGRQFSNSRSEMNVSTLELGDSALYLCASSSGQVGGDTQYFGPGTRLTVL.